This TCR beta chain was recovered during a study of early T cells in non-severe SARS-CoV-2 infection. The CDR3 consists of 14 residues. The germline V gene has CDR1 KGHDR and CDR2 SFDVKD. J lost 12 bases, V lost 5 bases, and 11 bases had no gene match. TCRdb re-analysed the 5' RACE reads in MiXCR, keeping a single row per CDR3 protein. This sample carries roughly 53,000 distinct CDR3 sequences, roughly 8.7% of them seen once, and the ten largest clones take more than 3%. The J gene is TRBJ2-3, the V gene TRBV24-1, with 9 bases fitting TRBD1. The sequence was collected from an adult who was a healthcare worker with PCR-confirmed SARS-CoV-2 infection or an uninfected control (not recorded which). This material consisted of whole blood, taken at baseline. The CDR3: CATSGTGTGSRQYF. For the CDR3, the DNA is TGTGCCACCAGTGGTACCGGGACAGGGTCCCGTCAGTATTTT.